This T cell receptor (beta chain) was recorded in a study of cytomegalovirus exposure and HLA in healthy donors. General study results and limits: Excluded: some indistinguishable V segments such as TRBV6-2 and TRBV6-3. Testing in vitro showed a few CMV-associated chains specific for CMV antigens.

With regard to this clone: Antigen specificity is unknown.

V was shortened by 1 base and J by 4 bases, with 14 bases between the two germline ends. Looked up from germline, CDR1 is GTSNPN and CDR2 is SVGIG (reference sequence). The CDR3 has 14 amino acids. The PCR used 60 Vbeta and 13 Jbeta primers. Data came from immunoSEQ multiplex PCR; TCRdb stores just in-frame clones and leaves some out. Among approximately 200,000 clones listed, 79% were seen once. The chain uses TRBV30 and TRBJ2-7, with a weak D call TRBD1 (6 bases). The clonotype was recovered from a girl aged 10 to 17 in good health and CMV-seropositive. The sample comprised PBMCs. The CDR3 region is CAWSGRGPLYEQYF. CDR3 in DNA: TGTGCCTGGAGTGGCAGGGGACCCTTATACGAGCAGTACTTC.